Sequencing of this T cell receptor beta chain was carried out in a study of OX40 agonist ivuxolimab in advanced cancers. At the level of the study: Patients were given ivuxolimab, an antibody that agonizes OX40 (CD134). Whole-study findings and limits: At 0.1 to 3.0 mg/kg, CD4+ and CD8+ blood T cells expanded clonally by week 6.

Concerning this clone: Its antigen remains unidentified.

TCRdb's copy holds only in-frame clones and misses some; the assay was immunoSEQ multiplex PCR. The table shows 70,000 to 85,000 clones, with approximately 86% occurring only once. This CDR3 is 14 amino acids long. The germline V and J ends were trimmed by 5 bases and 8 bases, with 18 bases remaining between them. The germline gives CDR1 SGHTA, CDR2 FQGNSA. Patients were ineligible given autoimmune disease history or systemic immunosuppression. Sequencing was performed on CD4+ or CD8+ T cells sorted from blood, taken in a trial of the OX40 agonist ivuxolimab. The chain is built from TRBV7-2 and TRBJ1-2; D might be TRBD1 (5 bases). This clonotype was sampled from an adult with an advanced solid tumor such as melanoma, head and neck, liver or kidney cancer. CDR3 sequence: CASSPRGGSRGYTF. As DNA, the CDR3 is TGTGCCAGCAGCCCGCGTGGGGGATCGAGGGGCTACACCTTC.